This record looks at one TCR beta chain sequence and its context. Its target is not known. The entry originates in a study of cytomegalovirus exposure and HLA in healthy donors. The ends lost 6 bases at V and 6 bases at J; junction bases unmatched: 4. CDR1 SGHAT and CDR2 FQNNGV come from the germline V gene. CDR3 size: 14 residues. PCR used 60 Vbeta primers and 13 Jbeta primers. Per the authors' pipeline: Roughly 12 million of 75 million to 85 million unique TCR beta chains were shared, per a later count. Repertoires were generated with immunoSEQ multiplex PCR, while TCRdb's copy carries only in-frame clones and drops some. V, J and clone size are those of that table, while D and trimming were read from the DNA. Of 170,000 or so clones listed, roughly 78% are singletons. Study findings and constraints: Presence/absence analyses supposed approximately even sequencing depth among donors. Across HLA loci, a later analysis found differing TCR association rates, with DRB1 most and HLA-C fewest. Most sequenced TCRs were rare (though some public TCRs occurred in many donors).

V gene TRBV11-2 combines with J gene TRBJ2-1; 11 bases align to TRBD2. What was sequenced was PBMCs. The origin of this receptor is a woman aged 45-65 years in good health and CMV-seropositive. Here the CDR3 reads CASSLGLAANEQFF. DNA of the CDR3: TGTGCCAGCAGTTTGGGACTAGCGGCCAATGAGCAGTTCTTC.